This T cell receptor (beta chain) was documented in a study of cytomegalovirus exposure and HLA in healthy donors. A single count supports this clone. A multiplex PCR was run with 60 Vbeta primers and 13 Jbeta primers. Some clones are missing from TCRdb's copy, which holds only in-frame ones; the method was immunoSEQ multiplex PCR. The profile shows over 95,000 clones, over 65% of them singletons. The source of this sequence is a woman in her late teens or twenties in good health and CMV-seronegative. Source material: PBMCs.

CDR3: CASNTGGAGDTEAFF. The CDR3 DNA sequence: TGTGCCAGCAATACAGGGGGCGCCGGGGACACTGAAGCTTTCTTT. The chain couples TRBV5-8 to TRBJ1-1; 9 nucleotides align to TRBD1. CDR1 and CDR2 from the germline V gene are SGHTS and YDEGEE. V shed 6 bases, J shed 3 bases, and the junction held 9 bases outside the gene matches. CDR3 length: 15 amino acids. The entire variable domain, with the rest obtained from reference TRBV5-8 and TRBJ1-1, is as follows: EAGVTQSPTHLIKTRGQQATLRCSPISGHTSVYWYQQALGLGLQFLLWYDEGEERNRGNFPPRFSGRQFPNYSSELNVNALELEDSALYLCASNTGGAGDTEAFFGQGTRLTVV.